Below are 21 T cell receptor beta chains sequenced from a single sample in a study of OX40 agonist ivuxolimab in advanced cancers. Clones were read by immunoSEQ multiplex PCR, and TCRdb kept only the in-frame ones, dropping some. Among 25,000 or so clones listed, roughly 71% were seen once. The material was CD4+ or CD8+ T cells sorted from blood, obtained in a trial of the OX40 agonist ivuxolimab. The receptors stem from an adult with an advanced solid tumor such as melanoma, head and neck, liver or kidney cancer.

CDR3 in DNA: TGCGCCAGCAGCTTGGGCCGTAGGCAGGGGGCCTACGAGCAGTACTTC. Protein sequence: CASSLGRRQGAYEQYF. The genes are TRBV5-1 and TRBJ2-7; 7 bases map to TRBD1. The length of the CDR3 is 16 residues. V lost 0 bases to trimming and J lost 2 bases; unmatched junction nucleotides: 8. The germline V gene encodes CDR1 SGHRS and CDR2 YFSETQ.

The J gene is TRBJ1-1, the V gene TRBV7-2; D unresolved. The CDR3 has 15 residues. CDR1 SGHTA and CDR2 FQGNSA come from the germline V gene. Trimming pared 3 bases from V and 4 bases from J, leaving 15 bases between. In DNA, the CDR3 is TGTGCCAGCAGCTTTTCCCCCGTGTTGACCACTGAAGCTTTCTTT. Translated: CASSFSPVLTTEAFF.

V is TRBV5-1 and J is TRBJ2-5, with 8 bases that match TRBD1. Per the germline V gene, CDR1 is SGHRS and CDR2 is YFSETQ. The CDR3 loop spans 15 amino acids. V lost 0 bases, J lost 3 bases, and 4 bases stayed unmatched. The CDR3: CASSLDLDREETQYF. The CDR3 DNA is TGCGCCAGCAGCTTGGACTTGGACAGGGAAGAGACCCAGTACTTC.

The V call is TRBV2, the J call TRBJ2-3, with 7 nucleotides matching TRBD2. Germline V lookup: CDR1 SNHLY, CDR2 FYNNEI. CDR3 length: 16 residues. V was clipped by 4 bases and J by 0 bases; unmatched bases: 7. This chain's CDR3 is CASSGGWGGSTDTQYF. In nucleotides, the CDR3 is TGTGCCAGCAGTGGGGGTTGGGGAGGGAGCACAGATACGCAGTATTTT.

CDR3 sequence (DNA): TGCGCCAGCAGCTCACAAGAGACCCAGTACTTC. This gives the protein CASSSQETQYF. This rearrangement joins TRBV5-1 to TRBJ2-5; no clear D gene. The V end was cut by 3 bases, the J end by 2 bases, with 2 bases between. CDR1 is SGHRS, CDR2 YFSETQ, per germline. The CDR3 runs 11 residues.

This sequence joins TRBV7-3 and TRBJ2-4; possibly TRBD2 for D (6 bases). From germline, CDR1 is SGHTA and CDR2 FQGTGA. V was clipped by 1 base and J by 5 bases, with 12 bases between them. This CDR3 contains 15 residues. As DNA, the CDR3 is TGTGCCAGCAGCTTAAACCCCGGGACTCAAAACATTCAGTACTTC. This translates into CASSLNPGTQNIQYF.

The chain recombines TRBV2 with TRBJ2-7; D not resolved. Trimming cost V 6 bases and J 3 bases, with 18 bases left between them. The CDR3 is 15 residues long. Looked up from germline, CDR1 is SNHLY and CDR2 is FYNNEI. The CDR3 DNA reads TGTGCCAGCAGCGAAACCTGGACGGATTACTACGAGCAGTACTTC. This encodes CASSETWTDYYEQYF.

The genes are TRBV5-1 and TRBJ1-3; no clear D gene. Germline CDR1 SGHRS, CDR2 YFSETQ. Between the trimmed V and J ends, which lost 4 bases and 0 bases, there was a span of 11 bases. CDR3 length: 15 residues. CDR3 coding DNA: TGCGCCAGCAGCCCGGGAGGCTTCTCTGGAAACACCATATATTTT. Its protein product is CASSPGGFSGNTIYF.

This clone was counted between two and nine times. V usage is TRBV5-5 and J usage is TRBJ2-7; 9 bases map to TRBD1. The germline gives CDR1 SGHKS, CDR2 YYEKEE (reference sequence). This CDR3 contains 17 residues. Trimming removed 2 bases from V and 3 bases from J; junction bases left unmatched: 12. The CDR3, as DNA: TGTGCCAGCAGCTTTCGCTCTACTGGGACAGGGAGCTACGAGCAGTACTTC. Its protein product is CASSFRSTGTGSYEQYF.

The chain carries TRBV7-3 and TRBJ1-1, with 10 bases aligning to TRBD1. The V and J ends lost 5 bases and 3 bases, in that order; junction bases with no gene match: 3. The germline V gene has CDR1 SGHTA and CDR2 FQGTGA. This CDR3 has 14 residues. CDR3 DNA: TGTGCCAGCAGCCCGGACAGGGGGTACACTGAAGCTTTCTTT. Translated: CASSPDRGYTEAFF.

This clone was detected a few times. This sequence joins TRBV28 and TRBJ2-3, with TRBD1 as a possible D gene (7 bases). The CDR3 is 15 amino acids. Trimming took off 2 bases at V and 1 base at J, with 10 bases between the two ends. Germline lookup yields CDR1 MDHEN and CDR2 SYDVKM. The DNA for the CDR3 is TGTGCCAGCAGTTTAGGAGGGACAGGCACAGATACGCAGTATTTT. This gives the protein CASSLGGTGTDTQYF.

The rearrangement uses TRBV6-5 and TRBJ2-5, with 8 bases fitting TRBD1. The CDR3 totals 12 residues. Germline CDR1 MNHEY, CDR2 SVGAGI. Trimming cost V 10 bases and J 4 bases; bases outside gene matches: 5. This CDR3 is CATRTGSETQYF. CDR3 DNA: TGTGCCACCAGGACAGGGTCAGAGACCCAGTACTTC.

V is TRBV6-6 and J is TRBJ1-5, with D unclear. This CDR3 contains 15 residues. V was clipped by 0 bases and J by 4 bases, with 10 bases between them. Germline V gene sequence: CDR1 MNHNY, CDR2 SVGAGI (reference sequence). CDR3 in amino acids: CASSYSSGDNQPQHF. The CDR3 nucleotides are TGTGCCAGCAGTTACTCTAGCGGGGATAATCAGCCCCAGCATTTT.

Here the CDR3 reads CAWAQGGELGQYF. The CDR3 region has the DNA TGTGCCTGGGCGCAGGGCGGAGAACTCGGCCAGTACTTC. The chain combines TRBV30 with TRBJ2-5; D might be TRBD1 (5 bases). V lost 5 bases and J 10 bases, leaving 20 bases between the germline ends. This CDR3 is 13 amino acids long. CDR1 is GTSNPN, CDR2 SVGIG, per germline (reference sequence).

V gene TRBV5-4 combines with J gene TRBJ1-5, with 8 positions matching TRBD1. The CDR3 loop spans 15 amino acids. V lost 4 bases to trimming and J lost 4 bases; unmatched junction nucleotides: 7. From germline, CDR1 is SGHNT and CDR2 YYREEE (reference sequence). The CDR3 loop reads CASSQGTGLNQPQHF. CDR3 DNA: TGTGCCAGCAGCCAGGGGACAGGCCTTAATCAGCCCCAGCATTTT.

The chain carries TRBV9 and TRBJ1-4, with TRBD1 identical over 7 bases. Trimming cost V 6 bases and J 4 bases; bases outside gene matches: 12. The length of the CDR3 is 16 residues. Germline lookup yields CDR1 SGDLS and CDR2 YYNGEE. The CDR3 reads CASTPNRDRVNEKLFF. The CDR3 DNA sequence: TGTGCCAGCACCCCCAACCGGGACAGAGTTAATGAAAAACTGTTTTTT.

The chain carries TRBV18 and TRBJ2-7, with D possibly TRBD2 on 6 matching bases. Per the germline V gene, CDR1 is KGHSH and CDR2 is LQKENI. The CDR3 contains 15 residues. The ends were cut back, 6 bases at V and 6 bases at J, with 21 bases in the middle. The CDR3 DNA is TGTGCCAGCTCCCCCCCCGGTGCGGGGACCCGCGAGCAGTACTTC. Its protein is CASSPPGAGTREQYF.

This chain uses TRBV10-3 with TRBJ1-5, with a tentative D call TRBD1 (5 bases). V was pared by 4 bases and J by 4 bases, with 11 bases between. This CDR3 spans 14 amino acids. The germline V gene has CDR1 ENHRY and CDR2 SYGVKD. In nucleotides, the CDR3 is TGTGCCATCAGTGGGGGCTCGTATAATCAGCCCCAGCATTTT. It codes for CAISGGSYNQPQHF.

This clone has only a few counts. The V and J genes are TRBV5-4 and TRBJ2-1, with 9 positions matching TRBD2. Trimming at V came to 4 bases and at J to 5 bases, leaving 7 bases not matched to a gene. The V gene's germline CDR1 is SGHNT and CDR2 YYREEE (reference sequence). This CDR3 has 15 residues. The CDR3 DNA sequence: TGTGCCAGCAGCCCTCTAGCGGGAAACCACAATGAGCAGTTCTTC. Translated: CASSPLAGNHNEQFF.

The chain employs TRBV9 and TRBJ2-7; TRBD1 agrees at 7 bases. After removal of 4 bases from V and 7 bases from J, the junction contained 11 bases not matched to a gene. Germline V gene data show CDR1 as SGDLS and CDR2 as YYNGEE. This CDR3 comprises 14 residues. CDR3 nucleotides: TGTGCCAGCAGCCCGAGGACAGGTTTGGGAGAGCAGTACTTC. This gives the protein CASSPRTGLGEQYF.

The chain combines TRBV10-3 with TRBJ2-1; 7 bases match TRBD1. CDR3 length equals 12 residues. Germline V gene data show CDR1 as ENHRY and CDR2 as SYGVKD. V gave up 5 bases and J gave up 7 bases; unmatched junction bases: 2. The CDR3 bases are TGTGCCATCAGTAGCAGGGGGAATGAGCAGTTCTTC. Translated, it gives CAISSRGNEQFF.